This T cell receptor (beta chain) was profiled in a study of cytomegalovirus exposure and HLA in healthy donors. The PCR made use of 60 Vbeta and 13 Jbeta primers. The protocol was immunoSEQ multiplex PCR, while the TCRdb copy is restricted to in-frame clones and leaves out a portion. The table shows 70,000 to 90,000 clones, with under 80% occurring only once. V shed 6 bases, J shed 0 bases, and the junction held 13 bases outside the gene matches. CDR1 and CDR2 from the germline V gene are LNHDA and SQIVND (reference sequence). The CDR3 sequence is 18 residues long. Sequenced material: PBMCs. The V and J genes are TRBV19 and TRBJ1-4; the match to TRBD1 covers 7 bases. The TCR comes from a man aged 55-75 years in good health and CMV-seropositive. CDR3 DNA sequence: TGTGCCAGTAGAGGGAAAGGACAGGTCGGGACAACTAATGAAAAACTGTTTTTT. It is translated as CASRGKGQVGTTNEKLFF.